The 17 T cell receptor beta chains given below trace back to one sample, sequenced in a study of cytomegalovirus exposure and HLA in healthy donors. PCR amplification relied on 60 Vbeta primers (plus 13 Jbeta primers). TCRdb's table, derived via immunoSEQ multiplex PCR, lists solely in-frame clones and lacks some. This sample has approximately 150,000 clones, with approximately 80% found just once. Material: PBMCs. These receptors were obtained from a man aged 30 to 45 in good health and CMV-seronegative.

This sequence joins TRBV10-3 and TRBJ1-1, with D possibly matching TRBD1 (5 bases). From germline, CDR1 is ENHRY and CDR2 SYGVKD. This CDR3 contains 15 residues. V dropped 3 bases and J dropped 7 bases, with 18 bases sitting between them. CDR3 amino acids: CAISDRRGGQSEAFF. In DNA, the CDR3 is TGTGCCATCAGTGATAGACGGGGGGGTCAGAGTGAAGCTTTCTTT.

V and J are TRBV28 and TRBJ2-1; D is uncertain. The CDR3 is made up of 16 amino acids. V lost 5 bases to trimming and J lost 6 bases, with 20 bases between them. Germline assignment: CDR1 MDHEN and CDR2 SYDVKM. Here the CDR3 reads CASSIAGSVIANEQFF. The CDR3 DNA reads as TGTGCCAGCAGTATTGCAGGCTCCGTAATTGCCAATGAGCAGTTCTTC.

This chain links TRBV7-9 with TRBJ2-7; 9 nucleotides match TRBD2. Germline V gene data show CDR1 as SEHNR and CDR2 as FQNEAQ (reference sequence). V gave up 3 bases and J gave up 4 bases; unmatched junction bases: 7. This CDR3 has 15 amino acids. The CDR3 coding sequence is TGTGCCAGCAGCTTGAGGGGCGGGAGGGGATACGAGCAGTACTTC. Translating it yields CASSLRGGRGYEQYF.

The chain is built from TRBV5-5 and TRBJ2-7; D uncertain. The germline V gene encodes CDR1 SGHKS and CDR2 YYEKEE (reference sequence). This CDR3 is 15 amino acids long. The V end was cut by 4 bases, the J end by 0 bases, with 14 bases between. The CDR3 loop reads CASSKATSSSYEQYF. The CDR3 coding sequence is TGTGCCAGCAGCAAGGCCACCTCTAGCTCCTACGAGCAGTACTTC.

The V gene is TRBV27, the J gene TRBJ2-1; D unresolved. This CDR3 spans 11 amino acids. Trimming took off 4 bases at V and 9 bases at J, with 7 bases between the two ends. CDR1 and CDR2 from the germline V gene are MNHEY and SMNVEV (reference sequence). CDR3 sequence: CASSYVGEQFF. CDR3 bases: TGTGCCAGCAGTTACGTCGGTGAGCAGTTCTTC.

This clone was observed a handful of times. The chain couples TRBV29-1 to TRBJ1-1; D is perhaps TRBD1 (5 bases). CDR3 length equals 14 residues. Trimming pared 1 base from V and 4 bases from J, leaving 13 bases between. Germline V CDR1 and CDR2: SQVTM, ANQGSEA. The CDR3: CSVEVSGSGTEAFF. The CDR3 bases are TGCAGCGTTGAAGTTTCAGGGTCGGGCACTGAAGCTTTCTTT.

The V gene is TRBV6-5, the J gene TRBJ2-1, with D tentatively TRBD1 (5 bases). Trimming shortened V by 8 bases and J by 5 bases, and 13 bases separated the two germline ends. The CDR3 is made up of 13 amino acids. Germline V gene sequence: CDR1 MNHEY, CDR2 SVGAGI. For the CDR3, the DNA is TGTGCCAGCTCACGATTCAGGGACAATGAGCAGTTCTTC. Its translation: CASSRFRDNEQFF.

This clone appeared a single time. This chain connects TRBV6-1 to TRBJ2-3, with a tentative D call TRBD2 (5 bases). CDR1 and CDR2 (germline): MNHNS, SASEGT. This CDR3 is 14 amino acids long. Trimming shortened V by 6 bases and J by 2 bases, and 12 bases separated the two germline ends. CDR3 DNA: TGTGCCAGCAGAACAACCGGGAACACAGATACGCAGTATTTT. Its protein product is CASRTTGNTDTQYF.

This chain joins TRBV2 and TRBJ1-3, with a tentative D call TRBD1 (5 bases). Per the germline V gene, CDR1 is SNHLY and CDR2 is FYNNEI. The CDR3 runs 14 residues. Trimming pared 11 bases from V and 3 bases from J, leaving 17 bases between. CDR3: CASQTQGGGNTIYF. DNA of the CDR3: TGTGCCTCTCAGACGCAGGGCGGTGGAAACACCATATATTTT.

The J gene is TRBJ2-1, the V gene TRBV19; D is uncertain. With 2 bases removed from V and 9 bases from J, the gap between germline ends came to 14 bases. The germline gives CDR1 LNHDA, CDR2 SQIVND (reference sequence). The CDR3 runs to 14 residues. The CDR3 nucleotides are TGTGCCAGTAGTATAACTCCCGGTTCGGTTGAGCAGTTCTTC. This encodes CASSITPGSVEQFF.

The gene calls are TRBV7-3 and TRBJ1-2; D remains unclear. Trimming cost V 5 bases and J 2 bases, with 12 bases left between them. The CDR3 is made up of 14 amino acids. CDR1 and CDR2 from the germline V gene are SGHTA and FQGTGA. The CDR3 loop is CASSPEGGNYGYTF. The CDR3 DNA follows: TGTGCCAGCAGCCCCGAGGGAGGCAACTATGGCTACACCTTC.

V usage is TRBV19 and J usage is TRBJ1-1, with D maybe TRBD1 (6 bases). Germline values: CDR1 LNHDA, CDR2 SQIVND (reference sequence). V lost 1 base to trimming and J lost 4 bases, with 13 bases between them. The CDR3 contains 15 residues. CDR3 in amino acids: CASSIVGGASTEAFF. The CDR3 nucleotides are TGTGCCAGTAGTATAGTGGGGGGGGCTTCCACTGAAGCTTTCTTT.

As DNA, the CDR3 is TGTGCCAGCAGACCCCGGACAGGGGGCACCGGGGAGCTGTTTTTT. It encodes CASRPRTGGTGELFF. The genes are TRBV28 and TRBJ2-2; 10 nucleotides agree with TRBD1. Germline V gene data show CDR1 as MDHEN and CDR2 as SYDVKM. Unmatched junction bases numbered 5, after V lost 6 bases and J lost 4 bases. CDR3 size: 15 residues.

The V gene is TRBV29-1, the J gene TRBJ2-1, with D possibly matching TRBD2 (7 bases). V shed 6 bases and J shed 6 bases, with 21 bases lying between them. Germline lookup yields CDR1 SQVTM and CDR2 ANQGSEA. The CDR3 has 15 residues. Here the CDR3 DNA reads TGCAGCGTACAAATAGGGGGAGGGATCCTCAATGAGCAGTTCTTC. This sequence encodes CSVQIGGGILNEQFF.

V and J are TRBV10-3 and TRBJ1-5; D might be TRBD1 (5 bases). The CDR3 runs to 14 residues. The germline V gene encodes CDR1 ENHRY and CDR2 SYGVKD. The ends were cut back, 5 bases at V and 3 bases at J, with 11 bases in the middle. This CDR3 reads CAISTTGPNQPQHF. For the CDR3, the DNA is TGTGCCATCAGTACCACAGGACCCAATCAGCCCCAGCATTTT.

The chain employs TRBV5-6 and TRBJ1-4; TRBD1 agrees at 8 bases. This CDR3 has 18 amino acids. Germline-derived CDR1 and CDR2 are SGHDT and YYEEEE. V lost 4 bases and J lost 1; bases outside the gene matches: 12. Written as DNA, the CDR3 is TGTGCCAGCAGCACGAGGGGCAGGGGGCAGCGAACTAATGAAAAACTGTTTTTT. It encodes CASSTRGRGQRTNEKLFF.

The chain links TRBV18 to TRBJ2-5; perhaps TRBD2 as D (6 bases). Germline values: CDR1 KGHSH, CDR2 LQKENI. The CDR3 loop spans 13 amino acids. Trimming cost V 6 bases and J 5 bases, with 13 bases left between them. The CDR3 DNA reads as TGTGCCAGCTCCACCGGAGGGGAGGAGACCCAGTACTTC. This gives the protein CASSTGGEETQYF. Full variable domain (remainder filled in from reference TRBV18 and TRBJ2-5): NAGVMQNPRHLVRRRGQEARLRCSPMKGHSHVYWYRQLPEEGLKFMVYLQKENIIDESGMPKERFSAEFPKEGPSILRIQQVVRGDSAAYFCASSTGGEETQYFGPGTRLLVL.